This T cell receptor (beta chain) was sequenced during a study of T cell responses to AZD1222 COVID-19 vaccine. Points from the study as a whole: Only 5 or 6 individuals given AZD1222 were seropositive at baseline.

The length of the CDR3 is 14 residues. Germline CDR1 reads SGHTA; CDR2 reads FQGNSA. The V end was cut by 1 base, the J end by 0 bases, with 4 bases between. As concerns this clone: What it binds is not known.

Data came from immunoSEQ multiplex PCR; TCRdb stores just in-frame clones and leaves some out. The data show about 86,000 clones, more than 70% seen once. The chain joins TRBV7-2 to TRBJ1-3; D is uncertain. The TCR comes from an adult in good health. Here the sequenced sample was peripheral blood, taken on day 0 of AZD1222 vaccination. In nucleotides, the CDR3 is TGTGCCAGCAGCTTAGGGATCTCTGGAAACACCATATATTTT. This gives the protein CASSLGISGNTIYF. Using reference TRBV7-2 and TRBJ1-3 for the parts outside the CDR3, the full variable domain is GAGVSQSPSNKVTEKGKDVELRCDPISGHTALYWYRQSLGQGLEFLIYFQGNSAPDKSGLPSDRFSAERTGGSVSTLTIQRTQQEDSAVYLCASSLGISGNTIYFGEGSWLTVV.